The clone carrying this T cell receptor beta chain has only one observation. An end of the junction differs from the germline gene, which may be a read error. In germline, CDR1 is SNHLY, CDR2 FYNNEI. The CDR3 runs 14 residues. Unique molecular identifiers were used in preparing the TCRbeta library. TCRdb used MiXCR to reprocess the PCR reads, holding one entry per CDR3 protein. The sample comprises hundreds of thousands of distinct CDR3 sequences, 13% of which are singletons, and approximately 4.2% rests with the top ten. The source of the sample is a study of T-cell reconstitution after alpha-beta-depleted transplantation in children.

The TCR was taken from a human donor who donated a stem cell graft to a child with Fanconi anemia. The chain combines TRBV2 with TRBJ1-1, with a weak D call TRBD1 (5 bases). Sequencing was performed on PBMCs, taken from the stem cell graft. The CDR3 coding sequence is TGTGCCACTAGAGCAGGGCTAGGAAACACTGAAGTTTTCTTT. Amino acid sequence: CATRAGLGNTEVFF.